Below, one T cell receptor beta chain is given with its context. The data are from a study of blood T cell repertoires in COVID-19. The assay was immunoSEQ multiplex PCR, and TCRdb's table has in-frame clones only and misses some. The top ten clones hold 8.9% of a sample with 200,000 to 300,000 clones, about 80% of them seen once. The CDR3 length is 14 residues. Germline loops: CDR1 MGHDK, CDR2 SYGVNS. Trimming stripped 3 bases from V and 4 bases from J, with 9 bases between. The sample was peripheral blood. This sequence originates from an elderly man with acute or convalescent COVID-19. This chain uses TRBV25-1 with TRBJ2-2; possibly TRBD2 for D (6 bases). CDR3 DNA: TGTGCCAGCAGTGACGCGGGGTCCACCGGGGAGCTGTTTTTT. It specifies CASSDAGSTGELFF.